The clone carrying this TCR beta chain has just a few counts. The antigen is undetermined. Every patient relapsed after autologous stem cell transplantation, and brentuximab vedotin exposure varied. This specimen comes from a study of PD-1 blockade in classical Hodgkin lymphoma. General study findings and limits: TCR diversity at baseline was reported to be reduced in newly diagnosed patients relative to healthy donors.

This table comes from immunoSEQ multiplex PCR, and its TCRdb copy is limited to in-frame clones, with some not included. The sample includes more than 25,000 clones, about 81% of them seen just once. V dropped 4 bases and J dropped 2 bases, with 24 bases sitting between them. The CDR3 is made up of 19 amino acids. Germline lookup yields CDR1 MNHNS and CDR2 SASEGT. The sequence derives from a human donor with classical Hodgkin lymphoma. The chain couples TRBV6-1 to TRBJ2-4; weak D call: TRBD1 (6 bases). The input for sequencing was peripheral blood mononuclear cells (PBMCs), taken before the second cycle of nivolumab. DNA of the CDR3: TGTGCCAGCAGTGTAGGCGGGTTATTGGGACAAACGACCAAAAACATTCAGTACTTC. It yields the protein CASSVGGLLGQTTKNIQYF.